This TCR beta chain came from a study of blood T cell repertoires in COVID-19. Original analysis: Estimates of nucleated cell counts were drawn from the amplification of reference gene primers. Produced via immunoSEQ multiplex PCR; TCRdb's table is partial and in-frame only. The DNA was the basis for D and trimming; V, J and clone size are from that table. The profile shows about 120,000 clones, under 90% of them singletons. V was trimmed by 7 bases and J by 6 bases, leaving 20 bases between them. The CDR3 spans 15 residues. In germline, CDR1 is SGHRS, CDR2 YFSETQ. The source of this sequence is a man aged 60 to 75 with acute or convalescent COVID-19. V gene TRBV5-1 combines with J gene TRBJ2-1, with D possibly matching TRBD1 (6 bases). Sequencing was carried out using peripheral blood. The CDR3 DNA reads as TGCGCCAGCTGCGAGGGACAAACTGCTTTCAATGAGCAGTTCTTC. Amino acids: CASCEGQTAFNEQFF.